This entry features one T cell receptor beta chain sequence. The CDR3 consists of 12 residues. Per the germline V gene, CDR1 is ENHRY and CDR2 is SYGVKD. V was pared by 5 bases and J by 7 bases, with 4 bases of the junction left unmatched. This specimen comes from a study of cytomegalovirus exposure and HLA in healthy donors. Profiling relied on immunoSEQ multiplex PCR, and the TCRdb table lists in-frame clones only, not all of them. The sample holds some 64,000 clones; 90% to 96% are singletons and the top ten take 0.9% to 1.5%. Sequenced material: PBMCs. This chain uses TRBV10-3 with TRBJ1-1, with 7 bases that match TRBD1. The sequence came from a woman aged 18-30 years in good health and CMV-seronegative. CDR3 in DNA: TGTGCCATCAGTACTACAGGGGATGAAGCTTTCTTT. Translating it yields CAISTTGDEAFF.